This TCR beta chain was sequenced in a study of shared clonotypes between healthy human individuals. Regarding the study as a whole: Estimated clonotype richness was generally higher in naive than memory subsets. Clonotype sharing across four donors was observed for approximately 5% of naive CD4 clonotypes. Rarefaction curves obtained for sorted subsets showed sequencing incomplete despite large depth.

This CDR3 region has 14 residues. Germline CDR1 is SGHAT and CDR2 is FQNNGV. The V gene lost 1 base and the J gene lost 6 bases, with 13 bases spanning the gap. A remark on this clone: Its antigen remains unknown.

In the study's own analysis: Junction-only sequences without quality scores were provided by ImmunoSEQ, so filtering was different. Method: immunoSEQ multiplex PCR; TCRdb's copy keeps in-frame clones and lacks some. V and J calls plus clone size are reproduced from that table; the DNA served to infer D and trimming. This table holds hundreds of thousands of clones, 74% found once. This receptor was identified in a young woman in good health. This chain uses TRBV11-2 with TRBJ2-7, with D maybe TRBD1 (5 bases). The sample comprised memory CD4+ T cells sorted from blood. Noted subset: CD45RA-negative fraction. CDR3 protein: CASSLAGSDSEQYF. CDR3 coding DNA: TGTGCCAGCAGCTTAGCAGGGTCAGATTCCGAGCAGTACTTC.